A selection of T cell receptor beta chains follows, all from one sample in a study of CD4+ T cells in melanoma. Some clones are missing from TCRdb's copy, which holds only in-frame ones; the method was immunoSEQ multiplex PCR. There are roughly 7,000 clones in the sample; around 50% occur only once, and approximately 15% lies in the top ten. Material: cells from a culture (not recorded whether cultured in vitro). The receptors derive from a human donor with melanoma. The CDR3 runs from the conserved cysteine through the conserved F or W. A D gene is named only where the DNA matches it firmly. Only some rows state a clone size, as once, few, many or a class for expanded clones.

d_gene	v_gene	j_gene	abundance	CDR3aa	CDR3nt
-	TRBV5-8	TRBJ2-7	-	CASSLAENEQYF	TGTGCCAGCAGCTTGGCAGAGAACGAGCAGTACTTC
-	TRBV6-5	TRBJ2-7	-	CASSQKTVPYEQYF	TGTGCCAGCAGTCAAAAGACGGTCCCCTACGAGCAGTACTTC
TRBD1	TRBV5-1	TRBJ1-2	-	CASGPDRPNYGYTF	TGCGCCAGCGGGCCGGACAGGCCCAACTATGGCTACACCTTC
-	TRBV10-3	TRBJ2-7	-	CAISESYRNSYEQYF	TGTGCCATCAGTGAGTCCTACAGAAACTCCTACGAGCAGTACTTC
-	TRBV6-5	TRBJ1-6	-	CASSYSAQGGPPLHF	TGTGCCAGCAGTTACTCTGCCCAGGGAGGTCCACCCCTCCACTTT
-	TRBV6-1	TRBJ2-7	-	CASSGGGVRRPSTEQYF	TGTGCCAGCAGTGGGGGGGGCGTCAGGAGGCCGTCCACCGAGCAGTACTTC
TRBD1	TRBV5-6	TRBJ1-6	-	CASSLLGGQGNSPLHF	TGTGCCAGCAGCTTATTAGGCGGACAGGGGAATTCACCCCTCCACTTT
TRBD1	TRBV5-8	TRBJ1-5	-	CASSRIGQGETYSNQPQHF	TGTGCCAGCAGCCGAATCGGACAGGGAGAGACTTATAGCAATCAGCCCCAGCATTTT
TRBD1	TRBV7-6	TRBJ1-2	-	CASSPGTGRLTNYGYTF	TGTGCCAGCAGCCCCGGGACAGGGCGCCTTACTAACTATGGCTACACCTTC
-	TRBV5-1	TRBJ1-2	-	CASSLSGHGRDGYTF	TGCGCCAGCAGCTTGTCAGGGCATGGCCGAGATGGCTACACCTTC
TRBD1	TRBV5-1	TRBJ1-4	-	CASSLTGVTNEKLFF	TGCGCCAGCAGCTTAACAGGGGTAACTAATGAAAAACTGTTTTTT
-	TRBV2	TRBJ1-2	-	CASSQDGNYGYTF	TGTGCCAGCAGTCAGGACGGTAACTATGGCTACACCTTC
-	TRBV7-8	TRBJ1-5	-	CASSLALGSNQPQHF	TGTGCCAGCAGCTTAGCGCTGGGCAGCAATCAGCCCCAGCATTTT
-	TRBV5-6	TRBJ1-2	-	CASSRSGFDGYTF	TGTGCCAGCAGCCGATCCGGGTTTGATGGCTACACCTTC
TRBD1	TRBV6-5	TRBJ1-3	few	CASRGDRGSGNTIYF	TGTGCCAGCAGGGGGGACAGGGGCTCTGGAAACACCATATATTTT
TRBD1	TRBV7-9	TRBJ1-2	-	CASSPRDRGNYGYTF	TGTGCCAGCAGCCCCCGGGACAGGGGTAACTATGGCTACACCTTC
TRBD1	TRBV7-2	TRBJ2-7	medium-sized	CASSSDRGRYEQYF	TGTGCCAGCAGCTCGGACAGGGGAAGATACGAGCAGTACTTC
-	TRBV11-2	TRBJ1-3	few	CASSLIQGAGNTIYF	TGTGCCAGCAGCTTAATCCAGGGCGCTGGAAACACCATATATTTT
TRBD2	TRBV11-3	TRBJ2-1	-	CASSLRAPGGEQFF	TGTGCCAGCAGCTTAAGAGCCCCGGGGGGTGAGCAGTTCTTC
-	TRBV6-1	TRBJ1-5	-	CASSEGGGHSNQPQHF	TGTGCCAGCAGTGAAGGCGGTGGCCATAGCAATCAGCCCCAGCATTTT
-	TRBV7-9	TRBJ1-1	-	CASAREPARGDTEAFF	TGTGCCAGCGCCCGGGAACCGGCGCGGGGGGACACTGAAGCTTTCTTT
-	TRBV6-5	TRBJ1-4	large	CASSYSKGSNEKLFF	TGTGCCAGCAGTTACTCGAAGGGGAGTAATGAAAAACTGTTTTTT
-	TRBV4-1	TRBJ1-3	-	CASSQDLSSGNTIYF	TGCGCCAGCAGCCAAGATCTCAGCTCTGGAAACACCATATATTTT
-	TRBV5-6	TRBJ1-2	-	CASSFLANYGYTF	TGTGCCAGCAGCTTTTTGGCTAACTATGGCTACACCTTC
TRBD2	TRBV6-6	TRBJ2-1	few	CASSRLAGEVEQFF	TGTGCCAGCAGTAGACTAGCGGGTGAGGTTGAGCAGTTCTTC
-	TRBV5-1	TRBJ1-5	few	CASIPVGSNQPQHF	TGCGCCAGCATCCCGGTCGGTAGCAATCAGCCCCAGCATTTT
-	TRBV11-3	TRBJ2-1	-	CASSGGPGSYNEQFF	TGTGCCAGCAGCGGGGGGCCGGGCTCCTACAATGAGCAGTTCTTC
-	TRBV11-2	TRBJ1-6	-	CASSPRGWEIADSPLHF	TGTGCCAGCAGCCCAAGAGGCTGGGAGATCGCGGATTCACCCCTCCACTTT
TRBD1	TRBV5-1	TRBJ2-2	-	CASSHGQDPGTGELFF	TGCGCCAGCAGCCACGGACAGGACCCAGGCACCGGGGAGCTGTTTTTT
-	TRBV7-8	TRBJ2-5	-	CASSLVGVRAQYF	TGTGCCAGCAGCTTAGTCGGTGTCAGGGCCCAGTACTTC
TRBD1	TRBV5-7	TRBJ1-2	-	CASSSGDRVQAGYTF	TGTGCCAGCAGCTCGGGGGACAGGGTGCAGGCTGGCTACACCTTC
-	TRBV4-1	TRBJ1-5	-	CASSPGVPAGQPQHF	TGCGCCAGCAGCCCTGGGGTCCCGGCCGGTCAGCCCCAGCATTTT
TRBD1	TRBV5-6	TRBJ1-2	-	CASSLLQGARYYGYTF	TGTGCCAGCAGCTTGTTACAGGGGGCGCGGTACTATGGCTACACCTTC
-	TRBV7-8	TRBJ1-1	few	CASSLSQARMNTEAFF	TGTGCCAGCAGCTTATCTCAGGCGAGAATGAACACTGAAGCTTTCTTT
TRBD1	TRBV9	TRBJ1-2	-	CASSGQGAKNYGYTF	TGTGCCAGCAGCGGACAGGGGGCGAAGAACTATGGCTACACCTTC
TRBD1	TRBV30	TRBJ1-1	-	CAWSVGRLGTGANTEAFF	TGTGCCTGGAGTGTAGGACGCTTGGGGACAGGAGCGAACACTGAAGCTTTCTTT
TRBD1	TRBV4-1	TRBJ2-7	-	CASSQATWGQGYEQYF	TGCGCCAGCAGCCAAGCCACTTGGGGACAGGGGTACGAGCAGTACTTC
-	TRBV29-1	TRBJ2-5	-	CSVEVGGGETQYF	TGCAGCGTTGAGGTGGGAGGTGGAGAGACCCAGTACTTC
-	TRBV11-2	TRBJ2-2	-	CASSSFDTGELFF	TGTGCCAGCAGCTCCTTCGACACCGGGGAGCTGTTTTTT